These 5 T cell receptor beta chains came from one sample sequenced in a study of blood T cell repertoires in COVID-19. Clones were read by immunoSEQ multiplex PCR, and TCRdb kept only the in-frame ones, dropping some. This table holds 180,000 or so clones, around 85% found once. The sequencing input was PBMCs or T cells enriched from blood (not recorded which). Receptor source: a man in his forties who had recovered from COVID-19.

The chain links TRBV3-1 (or the pseudogene TRBV3-2) to TRBJ2-5, with TRBD2 identical over 11 bases. Germline assignment: CDR1 LGHDT and CDR2 YNNKEL (reference sequence). V gave up 2 bases and J gave up 1 base; unmatched junction bases: 3. There are 16 residues in the CDR3. CDR3: CASSQRLAGTQETQYF. Written as DNA, the CDR3 is TGTGCCAGCAGCCAAAGACTAGCGGGGACCCAAGAGACCCAGTACTTC.

This clone was seen more than once but under ten times. This chain uses TRBV29-1 with TRBJ2-2; 8 bases are shared with TRBD2. Per germline, CDR1 SQVTM and CDR2 ANQGSEA. CDR3 length: 14 amino acids. With V trimmed by 6 bases and J by 2 bases, 5 bases remained unmatched. The CDR3 loop is CSVRSGSNTGELFF. The DNA for the CDR3 is TGCAGCGTCCGGAGCGGGAGCAACACCGGGGAGCTGTTTTTT.

This chain uses TRBV24-1 with TRBJ1-2; 11 bases are a match to TRBD1. The ends lost 4 bases at V and 3 bases at J; junction bases unmatched: 3. Germline V lookup: CDR1 KGHDR, CDR2 SFDVKD. This CDR3 contains 15 residues. CDR3 DNA sequence: TGTGCCACCAGTGACCCGGGACAGGGGGACTATGGCTACACCTTC. It is translated as CATSDPGQGDYGYTF.

This chain uses TRBV29-1 with TRBJ1-2, with a weak D call TRBD1 (5 bases). The CDR3 sequence is 16 residues long. The V gene lost 0 bases and the J gene lost 3 bases, with 17 bases spanning the gap. Germline V lookup: CDR1 SQVTM, CDR2 ANQGSEA. The CDR3 nucleotides read TGCAGCGTTGAAGATCGGGGGGAGAAGTACGACTATGGCTACACCTTC. Residues: CSVEDRGEKYDYGYTF.

This rearrangement joins TRBV19 to TRBJ1-2, with D uncertain. This CDR3 comprises 15 residues. The germline CDR1 and CDR2 sequences are LNHDA and SQIVND (reference sequence). V gave up 3 bases and J gave up 3 bases, with 14 bases separating them. The chain's CDR3 is CASSIWEAADYGYTF. The CDR3 nucleotides read TGTGCCAGTAGTATTTGGGAGGCCGCGGACTATGGCTACACCTTC.